What follows is one T cell receptor beta chain and its context. There are a few counts of this clone. No cognate antigen has been identified for it. No much larger clonotype is one base removed from it; base qualities were not supplied. This entry is derived from a study of blood T cell repertoires in COVID-19 (dated by TCRdb to between 2020 and 2021). Study-level background: Collaborator samples came from the United States, Italy and Spain and covered acute and convalescent phases of COVID-19. The prospective study material was composed of cDNA or gDNA derived from T cells, B-cell-depleted T cells, or PBMCs. Subjects who had been exposed to COVID-19, were actively infected with it, or had recovered from it provided the deeply sampled blood TCRbeta repertoires that made up the dataset. The repertoires were released in a freely available public database intended as a resource for research on the immune response to SARS-CoV-2. Samples were obtained from the ongoing ImmuneRACE study (first 160 participants) and from over 1,000 subjects provided by 6 global collaborators. Nearly every sample came with metadata listing a de-identified subject ID, COVID-19 status, age in years and sex. Where available, HLA class I and class II types were obtained from metadata supplied by the sample provider rather than from assay-based typing.

The immunoSEQ Assay, a bias-controlled multiplex PCR, was used to amplify TCRbeta CDR3 regions from genomic DNA. The authors' analysis ran thus. Nucleated cell counts per sample were estimated from amplification of reference gene primers within the assay. Sequence reads were collapsed and filtered to measure the absolute abundance of every unique TCRbeta CDR3 rearrangement. Productive Simpson clonality was computed per sample as the square root of Simpson's diversity index over productive rearrangements. TCRdb retrieved this table from immuneACCESS and kept in-frame rearrangements only. Not all clones are present; in checked studies, unresolved V genes account for under half, and no reason is known for the remainder. V and J calls and clone size are copied from that table; D and trimming were computed from the DNA. This sample lists roughly 200,000 clones; under 90% were detected once. The ten largest make up 18% of the sample.

One collaborating source in Seattle enrolled patients during active infection and followed them longitudinally through the course of disease. The collaborating institutions used their own protocols to collect whole blood in K2EDTA tubes. For TCRbeta analysis, collaborator samples were shipped as frozen whole blood, as isolated PBMCs, or as DNA extracted from either sample type. The study at large found these results: The quantity of clinical and demographic metadata differed by source and by participant and was supplied without curation.

V is trimmed back by 3 bases and J by 3 bases, and the junction contains 9 bases that no gene match accounts for. Including the terminal cysteine and phenylalanine, the CDR3 comprises 17 residues. Only CDR3 DNA is held: 51 bases, read in frame from base 1. The germline V gene supplies CDR1 LGHNA and CDR2 YNFKEQ. Specimen: peripheral blood. The sequence came from a person between 70 and 80 years old with COVID-19, enrolled during active disease. The chain is made from TRBV4-2 and TRBJ2-3; 10 of the junction bases match TRBD2. Read as DNA, the sequence is TGTGCCAGCAGCCAGAGGGCGTCACTAGCGGGAACAGATACGCAGTATTTT. This codes for CASSQRASLAGTDTQYF.